The rows below give T cell receptor beta chains drawn from one sample of a study of cytomegalovirus exposure and HLA in healthy donors. TCRdb keeps only in-frame clones here, not all; method: immunoSEQ multiplex PCR. The table shows tens of thousands of clones, with under 90% occurring only once. Material for sequencing was PBMCs. These receptors were taken from a woman aged 18-35 years in good health and CMV-seronegative. Both conserved end residues are part of each CDR3. D genes are given only for firm matches. Clone size is not always given. Where it is, it says once, few, many or a class for expanded clones.

j_call v_call d_call clone_size cdr3_aa cdr3_nt
TRBJ1-1 TRBV6-1 TRBD1 few CASRRDREFGAFF TGTGCCAGCCGCCGGGACAGGGAATTTGGAGCTTTCTTT
TRBJ2-1 TRBV4-1 TRBD2 few CASGLSGRAKGDNEQFF TGCGCCAGCGGACTAAGCGGGAGAGCAAAGGGGGACAATGAGCAGTTCTTC
TRBJ2-1 TRBV6-5 NA NA CASSYSQRNEQFF TGTGCCAGCAGTTACTCTCAACGGAATGAGCAGTTCTTC
TRBJ2-1 TRBV7-3 TRBD2 NA CASSLRLANYNEQFF TGTGCCAGCAGCTTAAGACTAGCGAATTACAATGAGCAGTTCTTC
TRBJ1-5 TRBV2 NA few CASEKGGSNQPQHF TGTGCCAGCGAGAAGGGCGGGAGCAATCAGCCCCAGCATTTT
TRBJ2-3 TRBV27 TRBD2 NA CASTAGGRDTQYF TGTGCCAGCACCGCGGGAGGGCGAGATACGCAGTATTTT
TRBJ2-7 TRBV28 NA NA CASSLIQGLYEQYF TGTGCCAGCAGTTTGATCCAGGGACTCTACGAACAGTACTTC
TRBJ2-3 TRBV28 TRBD2 NA CASRSAGEVIDTQYF TGTGCCAGCAGGTCAGCGGGAGAGGTTATAGATACGCAGTATTTT
TRBJ2-7 TRBV29-1 NA NA CSVRGFDEQYF TGCAGCGTCCGGGGTTTCGACGAGCAGTACTTC
TRBJ2-6 TRBV5-1 NA NA CASSLDGGGSGANGLTF TGCGCCAGCAGCTTGGACGGAGGGGGCTCTGGGGCCAACGGCCTGACTTTC
TRBJ1-5 TRBV19 NA NA CASTYKGARQPQHF TGTGCCAGTACCTATAAAGGGGCCCGGCAGCCCCAGCATTTT
TRBJ1-2 TRBV5-1 TRBD1 NA CASSLSTGDGYTF TGCGCCAGCAGCTTGTCGACAGGGGATGGCTACACCTTC
TRBJ1-1 TRBV2 TRBD1 few CASRGQSPEAFF TGTGCCAGCAGGGGACAGAGCCCCGAAGCTTTCTTT